A single sample gave rise to the 26 T cell receptor beta chains below, sequenced in a study of blood T cell repertoires in COVID-19. Clones were sequenced by immunoSEQ multiplex PCR, and TCRdb holds only the in-frame ones, with some missing. The profile shows about 180,000 clones, less than 85% of them singletons. Specimen: PBMCs or T cells enriched from blood (not recorded which). The receptor set was obtained from a man aged 60 to 75 who had recovered from COVID-19.

The chain uses TRBV2 and TRBJ1-4, with D maybe TRBD1 (5 bases). The ends were cut back, 5 bases at V and 8 bases at J, with 15 bases in the middle. The CDR3 loop spans 14 amino acids. CDR1 is SNHLY, CDR2 FYNNEI, per germline. In DNA form, the CDR3 reads TGTGCCAGCAGTCCCGACGACGGGGGGGAAAAACTGTTTTTT. It codes for CASSPDDGGEKLFF.

This chain connects TRBV6-5 to TRBJ1-2, with 7 bases aligning to TRBD1. Germline V gene lookup returns CDR1 MNHEY and CDR2 SVGAGI. The CDR3 runs to 14 residues. V lost 0 bases to trimming and J lost 8 bases; unmatched junction nucleotides: 6. The CDR3 loop reads CASSYSAQGKGYTF. CDR3 in DNA: TGTGCCAGCAGTTACTCGGCACAGGGGAAGGGCTACACCTTC.

CDR3 in DNA: TGTGCCAGCAGCTTAGGACTAGCGGACTACGAGCAGTACTTC. Residues: CASSLGLADYEQYF. V gene TRBV7-9 combines with J gene TRBJ2-7; 9 nucleotides agree with TRBD2. Per the germline V gene, CDR1 is SEHNR and CDR2 is FQNEAQ (reference sequence). The CDR3 consists of 14 residues. J was trimmed by 3 bases and V by 1 base; bases with no gene match: 1.

The chain couples TRBV12-3 or TRBV12-4 to TRBJ2-7; D not resolved. The CDR3 has 12 amino acids. Trimming pared 4 bases from V and 3 bases from J, leaving 7 bases between. The CDR3, as DNA: TGTGCCAGCAGTTCTCTAAACTACGAGCAGTACTTC. Its protein product is CASSSLNYEQYF.

The CDR3 is CASSGGVGALIYEQYF. DNA of the CDR3: TGTGCCAGCAGTGGTGGTGTAGGGGCACTTATCTACGAGCAGTACTTC. The chain links TRBV2 to TRBJ2-7; weak D call: TRBD1 (5 bases). V was shortened by 4 bases and J by 3 bases, with 19 bases between the two germline ends. This CDR3 has 16 amino acids. Looked up from germline, CDR1 is SNHLY and CDR2 is FYNNEI.

V and J are TRBV9 and TRBJ2-2; D is perhaps TRBD2 (6 bases). The CDR3 spans 14 residues. V dropped 0 bases and J dropped 7 bases, with 10 bases sitting between them. From germline, CDR1 is SGDLS and CDR2 YYNGEE. CDR3: CASSVGGLGGELFF. In DNA, the CDR3 is TGTGCCAGCAGCGTAGGGGGACTCGGCGGGGAGCTGTTTTTT.

CDR3 DNA: TGTGCGAGTCAGGGGGTGTTCGGGGAGCTGTTTTTT. Residues: CASQGVFGELFF. The chain is built from TRBV19 and TRBJ2-2; 7 bases are shared with TRBD1. This CDR3 has 12 residues. Per the germline V gene, CDR1 is LNHDA and CDR2 is SQIVND (reference sequence).

This clone has ten or more counts. CDR3: CASSVYSGRNTEAFF. In DNA, the CDR3 is TGTGCCAGCAGCGTCTACAGCGGGAGGAACACTGAAGCTTTCTTT. The chain carries TRBV9 and TRBJ1-1; the D is unclear. With 2 bases removed from V and 1 base from J, the gap between germline ends came to 12 bases. The CDR3 is made up of 15 amino acids. Germline V gene lookup returns CDR1 SGDLS and CDR2 YYNGEE.

J is TRBJ2-1 and V is TRBV29-1, with TRBD2 as a possible D gene (6 bases). The V and J ends lost 4 bases and 7 bases respectively, with 11 bases between them. Germline V gene data show CDR1 as SQVTM and CDR2 as ANQGSEA. The CDR3 has 12 residues. CDR3 in DNA: TGCAGCGTTGTAGGAGGAGGGAATGAGCAGTTCTTC. Its translation is CSVVGGGNEQFF.

The chain has TRBV9 and TRBJ1-4; a possible D gene is TRBD1 (5 bases). There are 14 residues in the CDR3. Trimming stripped 6 bases from V and 1 base from J, with 10 bases between. CDR1 SGDLS and CDR2 YYNGEE come from the germline V gene. The CDR3 reads CASNQGGTNEKLFF. The CDR3 DNA is TGTGCCAGCAATCAGGGCGGAACTAATGAAAAACTGTTTTTT. Variable domain in full (rest from reference TRBV9 and TRBJ1-4): DSGVTQTPKHLITATGQRVTLRCSPRSGDLSVYWYQQSLDQGLQFLIQYYNGEERAKGNILERFSAQQFPDLHSELNLSSLELGDSALYFCASNQGGTNEKLFFGSGTQLSVL.

V gene TRBV29-1 combines with J gene TRBJ2-3; D unclear. The ends were cut back, 0 bases at V and 0 bases at J, with 13 bases in the middle. The CDR3 is 16 amino acids. Germline CDR1 and CDR2: SQVTM and ANQGSEA. The chain's CDR3 is CSVEDAHPTSTDTQYF. The CDR3 bases are TGCAGCGTTGAAGATGCGCACCCGACTAGCACAGATACGCAGTATTTT.

This clone has ten or more counts. The rearrangement joins TRBV3-1 (or the pseudogene TRBV3-2) to TRBJ2-2; no reliable D call. This CDR3 is 15 amino acids long. The germline CDR1 and CDR2 sequences are LGHDT and YNNKEL (reference sequence). V lost 2 bases and J 1 base, leaving 8 bases between the germline ends. CDR3 coding DNA: TGTGCCAGCAGCCAAATCCCCGGGAACACCGGGGAGCTGTTTTTT. Translating gives CASSQIPGNTGELFF.

To note about this clone: This same CDR3 is encoded by further DNA sequences in the sample. This chain connects TRBV6-5 to TRBJ2-7; D possibly corresponds to TRBD1 (6 bases). CDR1 is MNHEY, CDR2 SVGAGI, per germline. The CDR3 runs to 15 residues. V lost 5 bases to trimming and J lost 4 bases, with 18 bases between them. The CDR3 reads CASSLRRGQSYEQYF. DNA for the CDR3: TGTGCCAGCAGTCTACGCCGCGGACAGAGTTACGAGCAGTACTTC.

This sequence joins TRBV11-2 and TRBJ2-2, with 8 bases lining up with TRBD1. The germline V gene encodes CDR1 SGHAT and CDR2 FQNNGV. The CDR3 runs 18 residues. The V and J ends lost 1 base and 4 bases, in that order; junction bases with no gene match: 11. CDR3 region: CASSLAWGRTGFTGELFF. The CDR3 bases are TGTGCCAGCAGCTTAGCTTGGGGTAGGACAGGGTTCACCGGGGAGCTGTTTTTT. The whole variable domain, filled in from reference TRBV11-2 and TRBJ2-2, reads EAGVAQSPRYKIIEKRQSVAFWCNPISGHATLYWYQQILGQGPKLLIQFQNNGVVDDSQLPKDRFSAERLKGVDSTLKIQPAKLEDSAVYLCASSLAWGRTGFTGELFFGEGSRLTVL.

The chain joins TRBV27 to TRBJ1-5; 7 bases map to TRBD1. The CDR3 has 16 residues. Unmatched junction bases numbered 5, after V lost 3 bases and J lost 0 bases. In germline, CDR1 is MNHEY, CDR2 SMNVEV (reference sequence). The CDR3 nucleotides read TGTGCCAGCAGTTTCATCCAGGGGGATAGCAATCAGCCCCAGCATTTT. As protein: CASSFIQGDSNQPQHF.

The chain employs TRBV19 and TRBJ1-2; D unresolved. This CDR3 is 12 amino acids long. Trimming left V 1 base short and J 9 bases short, with 9 bases between. CDR1 and CDR2 (germline): LNHDA, SQIVND (reference sequence). Here the CDR3 reads CASSIVGESYTF. CDR3 nucleotide sequence: TGTGCCAGTAGTATAGTCGGAGAAAGCTACACCTTC.

The rearrangement joins TRBV6-1 to TRBJ2-1; a possible D gene is TRBD1 (5 bases). Trimming shortened V by 3 bases and J by 5 bases, and 14 bases separated the two germline ends. This CDR3 is built from 15 residues. The germline V gene encodes CDR1 MNHNS and CDR2 SASEGT. The CDR3 DNA is TGTGCCAGCAGTGACCCCTCCGGCAGGGACAATGAGCAGTTCTTC. Translating it yields CASSDPSGRDNEQFF.

This rearrangement joins TRBV30 to TRBJ1-6; possible D gene TRBD1, 6 bases. V shed 4 bases and J shed 1 base, with 17 bases lying between them. The CDR3 length is 17 residues. The germline CDR1 and CDR2 sequences are GTSNPN and SVGIG (reference sequence). The CDR3 DNA is TGTGCCTGGAAGGGGGTGCAGGGAAGGTCCTATAATTCACCCCTCCACTTT. Protein: CAWKGVQGRSYNSPLHF.

This clone was picked up one time. V is TRBV7-2 and J is TRBJ2-1; 14 nucleotides line up with TRBD2. The CDR3 contains 14 residues. Losses at the gene ends were 4 bases for V and 12 bases for J; bases not matched to a gene: 5. Per the germline V gene, CDR1 is SGHTA and CDR2 is FQGNSA. The CDR3 nucleotides are TGTGCCAGCAGCTCATGGGGGACTAGCGGGGGGCAGTTCTTC. This codes for CASSSWGTSGGQFF.

The chain links TRBV28 to TRBJ2-6; D perhaps matches TRBD2 (5 bases). CDR1 MDHEN and CDR2 SYDVKM come from the germline V gene. The CDR3 runs 16 residues. Trimming took 2 bases from V and 3 from J, leaving 11 bases between them. This CDR3 reads CASSLNRGFGANVLTF. Here the CDR3 DNA reads TGTGCCAGCAGTTTAAATCGGGGTTTTGGGGCCAACGTCCTGACTTTC.

A few counts support this clone. The chain has TRBV3-1 (or the pseudogene TRBV3-2) and TRBJ1-2, with 11 positions matching TRBD1. The V gene end was trimmed by 3 bases and the J gene end by 4 bases; junction bases not matched to a gene: 1. Germline V gene data show CDR1 as LGHDT and CDR2 as YNNKEL (reference sequence). This CDR3 is 14 amino acids long. The CDR3: CASSQGQGVYGYTF. As DNA, the CDR3 is TGTGCCAGCAGCCAGGGACAGGGGGTCTATGGCTACACCTTC.

The V and J genes are TRBV3-1 (or the pseudogene TRBV3-2) and TRBJ1-3; D unresolved. The length of the CDR3 is 17 residues. V was trimmed by 0 bases and J by 0 bases, leaving 12 bases between them. In germline, CDR1 is LGHDT, CDR2 YNNKEL (reference sequence). Written as DNA, the CDR3 is TGTGCCAGCAGCCAAGATCGTGGAGGGTACTCTGGAAACACCATATATTTT. Amino acids: CASSQDRGGYSGNTIYF.

The rearrangement links TRBV7-2 to TRBJ1-5; maybe TRBD1 (5 bases). Germline V gene sequence: CDR1 SGHTA, CDR2 FQGNSA. The CDR3 loop spans 15 amino acids. V was cut by 4 bases and J by 4 bases, with 14 bases left in between. This chain's CDR3 is CASSSRQGRNQPQHF. The CDR3 bases are TGTGCCAGCAGCTCCCGGCAGGGTAGGAATCAGCCCCAGCATTTT.

CDR3 DNA sequence: TGTGCCTGGAGTGTACGGGCCTACGAGCAGTACTTC. This gives the protein CAWSVRAYEQYF. This rearrangement joins TRBV30 to TRBJ2-7, with D hard to call. Looked up from germline, CDR1 is GTSNPN and CDR2 is SVGIG (reference sequence). The CDR3 loop spans 12 amino acids. With 0 bases removed from V and 2 bases from J, the gap between germline ends came to 5 bases.

The chain recombines TRBV19 with TRBJ2-5; 12 nucleotides agree with TRBD1. Germline V gives CDR1 LNHDA, CDR2 SQIVND (reference sequence). The CDR3 totals 14 residues. With V trimmed by 8 bases and J by 6 bases, 7 bases remained unmatched. The CDR3 reads CASSGTGGAKTQYF. DNA of the CDR3: TGTGCCAGTTCCGGGACAGGGGGCGCGAAGACCCAGTACTTC.

The table lists this clone with a count of one. The chain uses TRBV7-6 and TRBJ2-1, with D uncertain. There are 15 residues in the CDR3. The V end lost 3 bases, the J end lost 2 bases, and 11 bases lay between the germline ends. Germline V gene lookup returns CDR1 SGHVS and CDR2 FNYEAQ. CDR3: CASSFYTLAYNEQFF. CDR3 nucleotides: TGTGCCAGCAGCTTTTATACCCTAGCCTACAATGAGCAGTTCTTC.